This is a list of T cell receptor beta chains from one sample in a study of T cells after yellow fever vaccination. TCRdb processed the 5' RACE reads anew with MiXCR; each CDR3 protein has one entry. Here the sample spans a few hundred thousand distinct CDR3 sequences, around 5.3% being singletons. The sequencing here drew on CD4+ T cells sorted from PBMCs, taken on the day of the yellow fever booster vaccination. These receptor sequences come from a man aged 18 to 30 who received the YFV17D yellow fever vaccine. Both conserved end residues are part of each CDR3. D genes are given only for firm matches. Clone size is not always given. Where it is, it says once, few, many or a class for expanded clones.

CDR3,DNA,size,V,D,J
CASSFRQGGGEAFF,TGTGCCAGCAGTTTCAGACAGGGAGGGGGAGAAGCTTTCTTT,few,TRBV12-3/TRBV12-4,TRBD1,TRBJ1-1
CASSPYGGNGETQYF,TGTGCCAGCAGCCCCTATGGGGGGAATGGGGAGACCCAGTACTTC,many,TRBV3-1,-,TRBJ2-5
CASSFDETDTQYF,TGTGCCAGCAGCTTCGACGAGACGGATACGCAGTATTTT,few,TRBV7-2,-,TRBJ2-3
CASSEGAGTHEQYF,TGTGCCAGCAGCGAGGGGGCAGGGACCCACGAGCAGTACTTC,few,TRBV9,TRBD1,TRBJ2-7
CASSLKGPGTEAFF,TGTGCCAGCAGTTTGAAGGGGCCGGGCACTGAAGCTTTCTTT,-,TRBV12-3/TRBV12-4,-,TRBJ1-1
CASSEVGRGHSPLHF,TGCGCCAGCAGCGAAGTGGGCAGGGGGCATTCACCCCTCCACTTT,-,TRBV4-1,TRBD1,TRBJ1-6
CASSWRRSAGNVQETQYF,TGTGCCAGCAGTTGGAGGAGGTCGGCGGGGAACGTACAAGAGACCCAGTACTTC,many,TRBV6-2/TRBV6-3,-,TRBJ2-5
CASSQPPTGRRNTKYF,TGCGCCAGCAGCCAACCACCTACTGGGCGCCGAAACACCAAATATTTT,-,TRBV4-1,-,TRBJ1-3
CASSSGRWETQYF,TGTGCCAGCAGTTCCGGACGGTGGGAGACCCAGTACTTC,few,TRBV28,-,TRBJ2-5
CASRRQLDTEAFF,TGTGCCAGCAGACGACAGCTAGACACTGAAGCTTTCTTT,-,TRBV12-3/TRBV12-4,-,TRBJ1-1
CASSLTGSGNTIYF,TGTGCCAGCAGCTTAACAGGGTCTGGAAACACCATATATTTT,few,TRBV7-2,-,TRBJ1-3
CASSSSGGRQPQHF,TGTGCCAGCAGTTCGTCAGGGGGAAGACAGCCCCAGCATTTT,few,TRBV12-3/TRBV12-4,TRBD1,TRBJ1-5
CSARGTSGTDTQYF,TGCAGTGCTAGGGGGACTAGCGGCACAGATACGCAGTATTTT,many,TRBV20-1,TRBD2,TRBJ2-3
CASSLAANEDTQYF,TGCGCCAGCAGCTTGGCCGCAAATGAAGATACGCAGTATTTT,few,TRBV5-1,-,TRBJ2-3
CASSQPGDYNSPLHF,TGCGCCAGCAGTCAACCCGGGGATTATAATTCACCCCTCCACTTT,few,TRBV23-1,-,TRBJ1-6